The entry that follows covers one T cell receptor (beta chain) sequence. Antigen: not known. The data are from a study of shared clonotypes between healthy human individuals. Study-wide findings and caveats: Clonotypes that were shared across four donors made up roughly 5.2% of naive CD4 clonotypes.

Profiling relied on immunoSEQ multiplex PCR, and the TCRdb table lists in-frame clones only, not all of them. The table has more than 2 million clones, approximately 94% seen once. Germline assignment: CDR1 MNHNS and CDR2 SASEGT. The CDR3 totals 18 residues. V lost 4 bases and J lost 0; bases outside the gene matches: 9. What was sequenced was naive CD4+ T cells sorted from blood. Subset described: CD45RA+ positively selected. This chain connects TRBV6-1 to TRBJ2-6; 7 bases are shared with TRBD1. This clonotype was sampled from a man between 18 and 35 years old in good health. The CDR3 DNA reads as TGTGCCAGCAGTGCCGGACAGGCGACCTACTCTGGGGCCAACGTCCTGACTTTC. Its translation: CASSAGQATYSGANVLTF.